The source of this TCR beta chain is a study of T cells in Graves' hyperthyroidism and ophthalmopathy. Exclusion criteria comprised uncontrolled infection, other autoimmune disease, pregnancy or lactation. The study based diagnoses on clinical symptoms, serum thyroxine and TRAb, thyroid ultrasound and orbital computed tomography. The CDR3 regions of TCR beta were amplified from RNA transcripts. A first-round RT-PCR of the TCR CDR3 used the HTBI primer set. TCRdb fed the multiplex PCR reads into MiXCR, producing one record per CDR3 protein. Of 500,000 to 800,000 distinct CDR3 sequences in the sample, 40% to 55% were seen once. Regarding this clonotype: Its antigen is unknown. At one of its ends the junction is not consistent with the germline gene, which may arise from a read error.

The CDR3 has 15 amino acids. CDR1 is ENHRY, CDR2 SYGVKD, per germline. Study-wide results and limits: For ophthalmopathy, model prediction preceded onset by a median about six months.

The source is an adult man with Graves' disease, either hyperthyroidism or ophthalmopathy (not recorded which). The V gene is TRBV10-3, the J gene TRBJ1-6, with a possible D match to TRBD1 (6 bases). Sequenced: peripheral blood or thyroid tissue (not recorded which). The CDR3 reads CASSEYSRGRSPLHF. CDR3 DNA sequence: TGTGCCAGCAGTGAATACTCCAGGGGACGCTCACCCCTCCACTTT.